A single sample is the source of the 24 T cell receptor beta chains below, sequenced in a study of cytomegalovirus exposure and HLA in healthy donors. The PCR was carried out with 60 Vbeta primers and 13 Jbeta primers. Clones were sequenced by immunoSEQ multiplex PCR, and TCRdb holds only the in-frame ones, with some missing. Of about 140,000 clones in the sample, around 87% are singletons; the top ten hold 4% to 6.5%. Sequencing was done on a sample of PBMCs. Receptor source: a woman aged 25 to 39 in good health and CMV-seronegative.

V gene TRBV6-4 combines with J gene TRBJ2-6; 10 positions agree with TRBD1. After removal of 0 bases from V and 3 bases from J, the junction contained 5 bases not matched to a gene. The CDR3 has 18 residues. Germline V gene sequence: CDR1 MRHNA, CDR2 SNTAGT. The CDR3 DNA reads TGTGCCAGCAGTGACTCGAGTGGGACAGGGGATGGGGCCAACGTCCTGACTTTC. It encodes CASSDSSGTGDGANVLTF.

This chain connects TRBV11-2 to TRBJ1-2; 12 bases line up with TRBD1. The V gene's germline CDR1 is SGHAT and CDR2 FQNNGV. J was trimmed by 8 bases and V by 4 bases; bases with no gene match: 14. This CDR3 has 17 amino acids. In DNA form, the CDR3 reads TGTGCCAGCAGCTCATTTACGGGACAGGGGGCGTCGTTCGGCTACACCTTC. This translates into CASSSFTGQGASFGYTF.

The V call is TRBV7-9, the J call TRBJ2-5; TRBD1 is a possible D gene (6 bases). The J call may be in error: the DNA end matches TRBJ2-7 better. The CDR3 is 13 amino acids. Germline V gene sequence: CDR1 SEHNR, CDR2 FQNEAQ (reference sequence). The chain's CDR3 is CASSPQGTYEQYF. The CDR3 bases are TGTGCCAGCAGCCCACAGGGTACCTACGAGCAGTACTTC.

The CDR3 here is CASSQDTSGYYEQYF. DNA for the CDR3: TGCGCCAGCAGCCAAGATACTAGCGGGTACTACGAGCAGTACTTC. The chain uses TRBV4-1 and TRBJ2-7, with TRBD2 identical over 9 bases. This CDR3 has 15 residues. Germline loops: CDR1 MGHRA, CDR2 YSYEKL. The ends lost 0 bases at V and 3 bases at J; junction bases unmatched: 3.

This chain links TRBV30 with TRBJ1-1; 7 bases agree with TRBD1. Germline loops: CDR1 GTSNPN, CDR2 SVGIG (reference sequence). The CDR3 has 12 residues. Unmatched junction bases numbered 7, after V lost 8 bases and J lost 4 bases. CDR3: CAGQGGGTEAFF. In DNA form, the CDR3 reads TGTGCCGGCCAGGGGGGAGGCACTGAAGCTTTCTTT.

As DNA, the CDR3 is TGTGCCAGCAGCCTCCCGACAGAGAACTATGGCTACACCTTC. Its translation is CASSLPTENYGYTF. The chain couples TRBV7-9 to TRBJ1-2; possibly TRBD1 for D (5 bases). Germline CDR1 SEHNR, CDR2 FQNEAQ (reference sequence). V dropped 5 bases and J dropped 2 bases, with 12 bases sitting between them. The CDR3 is 14 amino acids.

The rearrangement joins TRBV15 to TRBJ2-7; possible D gene TRBD2, 5 bases. The germline CDR1 and CDR2 sequences are LNHNV and YYDKDF (reference sequence). The V and J ends lost 7 bases and 2 bases respectively, with 12 bases between them. The CDR3 length is 13 residues. The CDR3: CATTMDFAYEQYF. For the CDR3, the DNA is TGTGCCACCACCATGGACTTCGCCTACGAGCAGTACTTC.

The V gene is TRBV19, the J gene TRBJ2-1; possibly TRBD1 for D (5 bases). CDR3 length: 15 residues. Trimming left V 6 bases short and J 0 bases short, with 12 bases between. Looked up from germline, CDR1 is LNHDA and CDR2 is SQIVND (reference sequence). The CDR3: CASRWQGFSYNEQFF. CDR3 DNA sequence: TGTGCCAGTAGGTGGCAGGGATTCTCCTACAATGAGCAGTTCTTC.

The chain is built from TRBV30 and TRBJ1-1; 7 nucleotides line up with TRBD1. V trimming: 4 bases; J trimming: 5 bases; junction bases outside the gene matches: 10. This CDR3 comprises 14 residues. The germline V gene has CDR1 GTSNPN and CDR2 SVGIG (reference sequence). The CDR3 coding sequence is TGTGCCTGGACTCCCCGACAGGGCTTGACTGAAGCTTTCTTT. This codes for CAWTPRQGLTEAFF.

This chain uses TRBV7-2 with TRBJ2-2; TRBD1 agrees at 7 bases. Germline-derived CDR1 and CDR2 are SGHTA and FQGNSA. This CDR3 contains 19 residues. V shed 6 bases and J 5 bases; nucleotides not matched to a gene: 21. The CDR3 loop is CASRTRVTYPRGLTGELFF. CDR3 coding DNA: TGTGCCAGCAGGACCCGGGTCACATACCCGAGGGGGCTGACCGGGGAGCTGTTTTTT.

This sequence joins TRBV28 and TRBJ2-7; TRBD2 aligns across 8 bases. Germline V CDR1 and CDR2: MDHEN, SYDVKM. This CDR3 has 17 amino acids. Germline trimming cut 1 base from V and 2 bases from J; bases unmatched to any gene: 10. The chain's CDR3 is CASSLSAGTGRAYEQYF. CDR3 bases: TGTGCCAGCAGTTTATCCGCCGGGACCGGGAGGGCCTACGAGCAGTACTTC.

Only a few counts were recorded for this clone. The chain combines TRBV2 with TRBJ2-3; 10 nucleotides align to TRBD2. Germline V CDR1 and CDR2: SNHLY, FYNNEI. The CDR3 length is 13 residues. V was clipped by 7 bases and J by 4 bases; unmatched bases: 2. CDR3 DNA: TGTGCCAGCACTAGCGGGGGATCAGATACGCAGTATTTT. Translation: CASTSGGSDTQYF.

The chain employs TRBV4-3 and TRBJ1-2; 9 bases line up with TRBD1. V lost 0 bases, J lost 5 bases, and 7 bases stayed unmatched. Germline-derived CDR1 and CDR2 are LGHNA and YSLEER. This CDR3 has 16 amino acids. As DNA, the CDR3 is TGCGCCAGCAGCCAAGATAGGGGGACAGGGTCTTATGGCTACACCTTC. It specifies CASSQDRGTGSYGYTF.

The chain joins TRBV7-9 to TRBJ1-2; 7 bases are shared with TRBD1. Trimming removed 5 bases from V and 0 bases from J; junction bases left unmatched: 6. The CDR3 covers 15 residues. CDR1 is SEHNR, CDR2 FQNEAQ, per germline (reference sequence). The CDR3 loop reads CASSAGTASNYGYTF. The CDR3 region has the DNA TGTGCCAGCAGCGCAGGGACAGCTTCTAACTATGGCTACACCTTC.

This clone has a single count. This chain connects TRBV19 to TRBJ2-4; 9 nucleotides line up with TRBD2. The length of the CDR3 is 16 residues. The V segment lost 3 bases and the J segment 3 bases; nucleotides outside the gene matches: 6. CDR1 is LNHDA, CDR2 SQIVND, per germline (reference sequence). The CDR3: CASSMGLAGYKNIQYF. The CDR3 bases are TGTGCCAGTAGTATGGGGCTAGCGGGGTACAAAAACATTCAGTACTTC.

The V and J genes are TRBV19 and TRBJ2-1, with D tentatively TRBD1 (6 bases). Per germline, CDR1 LNHDA and CDR2 SQIVND (reference sequence). CDR3 length equals 11 residues. With 7 bases removed from V and 13 bases from J, the gap between germline ends came to 14 bases. For the CDR3, the DNA is TGTGCCAGTACCCGGGACAAGATACAGTTCTTC. It codes for CASTRDKIQFF. Based on the CDR3 plus reference TRBV19 and TRBJ2-1, the full variable domain is DGGITQSPKYLFRKEGQNVTLSCEQNLNHDAMYWYRQDPGQGLRLIYYSQIVNDFQKGDIAEGYSVSREKKESFPLTVTSAQKNPTAFYLCASTRDKIQFFGPGTRLTVL.

The CDR3 spells CASMPTPIKGGYTF. CDR3 DNA: TGTGCCAGCATGCCGACACCGATTAAGGGGGGCTACACCTTC. The chain links TRBV7-8 to TRBJ1-2, with D perhaps TRBD1 (5 bases). Germline CDR1 SGHVS, CDR2 FQNEAQ. V gave up 7 bases and J gave up 8 bases, with 20 bases separating them. The CDR3 totals 14 residues.

This chain's CDR3 is CASSVDSAYGYTF. CDR3 bases: TGTGCCAGCAGCGTAGACTCAGCGTATGGCTACACCTTC. The V gene is TRBV9, the J gene TRBJ1-2; D unresolved. Germline CDR1 reads SGDLS; CDR2 reads YYNGEE. This CDR3 is 13 amino acids long. V dropped 0 bases and J dropped 5 bases, with 8 bases sitting between them. Full variable domain (rest looked up from reference TRBV9 and TRBJ1-2): DSGVTQTPKHLITATGQRVTLRCSPRSGDLSVYWYQQSLDQGLQFLIQYYNGEERAKGNILERFSAQQFPDLHSELNLSSLELGDSALYFCASSVDSAYGYTFGSGTRLTVV.

The V call is TRBV27, the J call TRBJ2-7; 7 bases map to TRBD1. With V trimmed by 5 bases and J by 3 bases, 7 bases remained unmatched. Per germline, CDR1 MNHEY and CDR2 SMNVEV (reference sequence). The CDR3 has 14 amino acids. CDR3 protein: CASSHPGQNYEQYF. DNA of the CDR3: TGTGCCAGCAGTCATCCGGGACAGAACTACGAGCAGTACTTC.

The genes are TRBV7-9 and TRBJ1-2, with 7 bases aligning to TRBD1. The CDR3 runs 15 residues. V was pared by 1 base and J by 3 bases, with 5 bases of the junction left unmatched. Germline V gene sequence: CDR1 SEHNR, CDR2 FQNEAQ (reference sequence). The CDR3 region is CASSLGQGSDYGYTF. For the CDR3, the DNA is TGTGCCAGCAGCTTAGGACAGGGTTCGGACTATGGCTACACCTTC.

The chain couples TRBV25-1 to TRBJ1-4; 9 bases are a match to TRBD1. The CDR3 sequence is 18 residues long. The V segment lost 4 bases and the J segment 8 bases; nucleotides outside the gene matches: 17. From germline, CDR1 is MGHDK and CDR2 SYGVNS. CDR3 region: CASSGLVQGARSREKLFF. Here the CDR3 DNA reads TGTGCCAGCAGTGGATTGGTACAGGGGGCGCGGAGTAGGGAAAAACTGTTTTTT.

This chain uses TRBV7-2 with TRBJ2-2, with D possibly matching TRBD2 (5 bases). The CDR3 totals 19 residues. The ends were cut back, 5 bases at V and 5 bases at J, with 27 bases in the middle. CDR1 is SGHTA and CDR2 is FQGNSA in the germline V gene. The CDR3 spells CASSPLSVEVASSTGELFF. CDR3 nucleotide sequence: TGTGCCAGCAGCCCACTATCAGTAGAGGTAGCGAGTTCGACCGGGGAGCTGTTTTTT.

This chain connects TRBV10-3 to TRBJ1-5; 9 bases align to TRBD1. Germline lookup yields CDR1 ENHRY and CDR2 SYGVKD. V gave up 5 bases and J gave up 10 bases; unmatched junction bases: 9. The CDR3 runs to 14 residues. CDR3 region: CAISQGQGGDPQHF. In nucleotides, the CDR3 is TGTGCCATCAGTCAGGGACAGGGTGGGGACCCCCAGCATTTT.

This clone turned up a few times. V gene TRBV6-5 combines with J gene TRBJ1-3; 8 bases align to TRBD1. Per germline, CDR1 MNHEY and CDR2 SVGAGI. V dropped 8 bases and J dropped 3; count of bases not matched to a gene: 6. The CDR3 is 14 residues long. The CDR3 DNA reads TGTGCCAGCGCGGACAGGGCAAGTGGAAACACCATATATTTT. It codes for CASADRASGNTIYF.